What follows describes a single T cell receptor (beta chain). This sample was taken from a study of control samples from healthy donors and cancer patients. Some clones are missing from TCRdb's copy, which holds only in-frame ones; the method was immunoSEQ multiplex PCR. In the table there are about 180,000 clones, just over 90% of which are singletons. Trimming removed 2 bases from V and 7 bases from J, with 12 bases in between. CDR1 MNHEY and CDR2 SMNVEV come from the germline V gene (reference sequence). CDR3 length: 14 residues. The receptor comes from a man under 40 in good health. This chain links TRBV27 with TRBJ1-5; D is possibly TRBD1 (5 bases). The sample comprised blood. Here the CDR3 DNA reads TGTGCCAGCAGTTTAAGTGGCGGGGCCCAGCCCCAGCATTTT. It translates to CASSLSGGAQPQHF.